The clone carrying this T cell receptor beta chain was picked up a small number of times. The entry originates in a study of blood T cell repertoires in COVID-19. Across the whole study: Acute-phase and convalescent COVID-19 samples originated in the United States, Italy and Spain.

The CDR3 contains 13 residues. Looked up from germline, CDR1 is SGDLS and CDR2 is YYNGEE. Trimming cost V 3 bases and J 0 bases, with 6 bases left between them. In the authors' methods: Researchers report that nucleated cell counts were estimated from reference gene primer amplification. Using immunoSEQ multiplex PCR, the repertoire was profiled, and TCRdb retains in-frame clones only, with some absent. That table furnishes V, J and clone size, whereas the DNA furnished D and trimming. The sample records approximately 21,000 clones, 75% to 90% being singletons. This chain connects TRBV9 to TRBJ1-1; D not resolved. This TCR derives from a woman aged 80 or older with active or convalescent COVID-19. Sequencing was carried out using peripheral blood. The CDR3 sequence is CASSGLMNTEAFF. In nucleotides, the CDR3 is TGTGCCAGCAGCGGACTTATGAACACTGAAGCTTTCTTT.